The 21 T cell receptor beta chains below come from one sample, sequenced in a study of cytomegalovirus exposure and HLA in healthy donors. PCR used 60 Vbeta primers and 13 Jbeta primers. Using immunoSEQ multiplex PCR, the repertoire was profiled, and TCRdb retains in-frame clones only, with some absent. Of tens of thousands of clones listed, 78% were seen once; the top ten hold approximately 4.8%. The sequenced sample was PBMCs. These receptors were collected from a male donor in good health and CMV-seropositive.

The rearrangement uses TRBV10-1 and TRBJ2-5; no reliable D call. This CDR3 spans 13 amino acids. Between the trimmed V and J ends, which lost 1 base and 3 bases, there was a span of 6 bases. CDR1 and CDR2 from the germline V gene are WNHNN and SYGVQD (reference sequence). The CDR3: CASSEFPEETQYF. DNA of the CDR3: TGCGCCAGCAGTGAGTTTCCCGAAGAGACCCAGTACTTC.

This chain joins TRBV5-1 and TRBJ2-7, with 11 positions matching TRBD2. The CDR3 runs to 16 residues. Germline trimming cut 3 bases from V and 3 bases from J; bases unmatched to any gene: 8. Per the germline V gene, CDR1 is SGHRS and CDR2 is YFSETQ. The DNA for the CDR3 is TGCGCCAGCAGCTCTATGACTAGCGGGGAGAACTACGAGCAGTACTTC. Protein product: CASSSMTSGENYEQYF.

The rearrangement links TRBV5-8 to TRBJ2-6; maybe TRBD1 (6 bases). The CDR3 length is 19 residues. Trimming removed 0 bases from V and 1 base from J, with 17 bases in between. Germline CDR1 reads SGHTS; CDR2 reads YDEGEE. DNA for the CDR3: TGTGCCAGCAGCTTGGTGCCCAGGGGCGCCAGTTCTGGGGCCAACGTCCTGACTTTC. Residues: CASSLVPRGASSGANVLTF.

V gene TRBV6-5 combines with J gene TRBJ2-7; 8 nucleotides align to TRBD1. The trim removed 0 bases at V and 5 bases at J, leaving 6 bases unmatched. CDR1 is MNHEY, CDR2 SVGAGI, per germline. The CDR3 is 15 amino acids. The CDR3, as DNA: TGTGCCAGCAGTTACTCGTCCAGGGGGCCTAACGAGCAGTACTTC. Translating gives CASSYSSRGPNEQYF.

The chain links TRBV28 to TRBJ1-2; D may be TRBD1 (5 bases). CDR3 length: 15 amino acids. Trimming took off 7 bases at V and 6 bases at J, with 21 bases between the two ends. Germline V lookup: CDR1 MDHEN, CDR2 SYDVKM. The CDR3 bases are TGTGCCAGCACCCCTTACCCCGAGGGGAGGAATGGCTACACCTTC. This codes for CASTPYPEGRNGYTF.

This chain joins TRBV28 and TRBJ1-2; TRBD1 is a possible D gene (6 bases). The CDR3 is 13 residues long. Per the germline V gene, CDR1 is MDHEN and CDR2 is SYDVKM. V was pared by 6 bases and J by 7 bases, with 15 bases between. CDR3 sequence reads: CASSEGGLGGYTF. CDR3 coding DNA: TGTGCCAGCAGCGAGGGGGGGCTCGGTGGCTACACCTTC.

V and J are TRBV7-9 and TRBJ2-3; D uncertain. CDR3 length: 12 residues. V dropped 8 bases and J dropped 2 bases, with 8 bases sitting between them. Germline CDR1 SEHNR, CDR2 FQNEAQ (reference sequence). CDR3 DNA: TGTGCCAGCGGAGTCTTCACAGATACGCAGTATTTT. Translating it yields CASGVFTDTQYF. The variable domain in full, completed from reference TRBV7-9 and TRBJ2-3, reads DTGVSQNPRHKITKRGQNVTFRCDPISEHNRLYWYRQTLGQGPEFLTYFQNEAQLEKSRLLSDRFSAERPKGSFSTLEIQRTEQGDSAMYLCASGVFTDTQYFGPGTRLTVL.

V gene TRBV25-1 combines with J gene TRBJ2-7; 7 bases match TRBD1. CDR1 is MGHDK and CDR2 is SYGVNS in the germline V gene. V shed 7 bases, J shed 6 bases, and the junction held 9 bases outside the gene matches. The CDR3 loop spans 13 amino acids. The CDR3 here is CASTLGSGGEQYF. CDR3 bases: TGTGCCAGCACCCTCGGGTCAGGGGGCGAGCAGTACTTC.

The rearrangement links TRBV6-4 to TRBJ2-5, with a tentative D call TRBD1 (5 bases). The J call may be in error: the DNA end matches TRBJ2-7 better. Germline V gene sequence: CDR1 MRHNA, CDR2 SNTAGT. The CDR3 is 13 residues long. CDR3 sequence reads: CARSMPGSIEQYF. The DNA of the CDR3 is TGTGCCCGCTCGATGCCAGGGTCGATCGAGCAGTACTTC.

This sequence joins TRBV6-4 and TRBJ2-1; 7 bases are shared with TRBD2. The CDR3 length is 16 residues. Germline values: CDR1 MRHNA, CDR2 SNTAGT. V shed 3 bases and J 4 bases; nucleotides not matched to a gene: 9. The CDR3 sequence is CASSDNIASGYNEQFF. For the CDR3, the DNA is TGTGCCAGCAGTGATAATATAGCTAGCGGATACAATGAGCAGTTCTTC.

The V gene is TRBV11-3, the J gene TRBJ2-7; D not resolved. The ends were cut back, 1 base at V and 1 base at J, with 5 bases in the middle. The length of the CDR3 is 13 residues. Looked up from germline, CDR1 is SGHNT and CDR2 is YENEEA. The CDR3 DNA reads TGTGCCAGCAGCTTAGCACTATCCTACGAGCAGTACTTC. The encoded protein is CASSLALSYEQYF.

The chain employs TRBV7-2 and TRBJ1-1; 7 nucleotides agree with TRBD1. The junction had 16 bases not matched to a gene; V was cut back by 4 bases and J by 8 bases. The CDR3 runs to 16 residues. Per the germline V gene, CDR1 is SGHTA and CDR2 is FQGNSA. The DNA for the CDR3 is TGTGCCAGCAGCTGGGCCCCGAGGACAGGAAAACTCGAAGCTTTCTTT. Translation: CASSWAPRTGKLEAFF.

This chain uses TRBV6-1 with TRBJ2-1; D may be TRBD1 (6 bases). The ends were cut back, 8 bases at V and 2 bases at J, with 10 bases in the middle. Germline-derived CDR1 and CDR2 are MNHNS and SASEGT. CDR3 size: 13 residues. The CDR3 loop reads CASSGETYNEQFF. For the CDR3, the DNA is TGTGCCAGCTCAGGGGAAACCTACAATGAGCAGTTCTTC.

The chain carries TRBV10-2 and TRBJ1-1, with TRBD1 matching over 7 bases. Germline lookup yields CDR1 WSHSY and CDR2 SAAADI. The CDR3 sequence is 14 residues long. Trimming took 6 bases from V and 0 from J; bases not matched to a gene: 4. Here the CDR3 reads CASSRDSLNTEAFF. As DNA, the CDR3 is TGCGCCAGCAGCCGGGACAGCTTGAACACTGAAGCTTTCTTT.

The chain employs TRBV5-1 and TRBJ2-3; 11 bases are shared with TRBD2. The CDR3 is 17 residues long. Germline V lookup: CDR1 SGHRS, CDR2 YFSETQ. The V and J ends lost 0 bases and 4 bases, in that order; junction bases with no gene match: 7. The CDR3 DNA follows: TGCGCCAGCAGCTTGGGTAGCGGGGGGGCTTGGGCAGATACGCAGTATTTT. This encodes CASSLGSGGAWADTQYF. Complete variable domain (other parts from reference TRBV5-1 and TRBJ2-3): KAGVTQTPRYLIKTRGQQVTLSCSPISGHRSVSWYQQTPGQGLQFLFEYFSETQRNKGNFPGRFSGRQFSNSRSEMNVSTLELGDSALYLCASSLGSGGAWADTQYFGPGTRLTVL.

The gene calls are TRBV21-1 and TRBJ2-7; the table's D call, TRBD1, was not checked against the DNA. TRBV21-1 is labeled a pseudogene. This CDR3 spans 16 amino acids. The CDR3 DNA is TGTGCCAGCAGCAAAAGGGACAGGGGGCGCACCTACGAGCAGTACTTC. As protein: CASSKRDRGRTYEQYF.

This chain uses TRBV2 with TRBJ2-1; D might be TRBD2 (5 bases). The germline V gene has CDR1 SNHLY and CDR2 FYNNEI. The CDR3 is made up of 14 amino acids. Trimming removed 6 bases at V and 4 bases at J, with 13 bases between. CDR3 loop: CASRRVLLYNEQFF. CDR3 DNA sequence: TGTGCCAGCAGGAGGGTCCTCTTGTACAATGAGCAGTTCTTC.

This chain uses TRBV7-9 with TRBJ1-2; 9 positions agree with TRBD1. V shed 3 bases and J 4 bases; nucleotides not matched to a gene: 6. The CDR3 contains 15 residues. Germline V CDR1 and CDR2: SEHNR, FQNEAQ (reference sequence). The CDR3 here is CASSFPRTGVYGYTF. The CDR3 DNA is TGTGCCAGCAGCTTTCCGAGGACAGGGGTCTATGGCTACACCTTC.

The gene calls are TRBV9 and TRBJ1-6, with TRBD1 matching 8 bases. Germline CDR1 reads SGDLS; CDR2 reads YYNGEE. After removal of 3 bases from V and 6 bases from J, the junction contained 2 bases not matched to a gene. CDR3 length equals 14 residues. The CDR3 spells CASSEGTGNSPLHF. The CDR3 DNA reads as TGTGCCAGCAGCGAGGGGACAGGTAATTCACCCCTCCACTTT.

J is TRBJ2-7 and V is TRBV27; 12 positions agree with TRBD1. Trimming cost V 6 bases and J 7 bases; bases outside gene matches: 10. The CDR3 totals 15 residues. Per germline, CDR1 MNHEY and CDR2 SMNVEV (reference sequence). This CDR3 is CASSLRDRGLQEQYF. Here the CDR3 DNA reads TGTGCCAGCAGCCTCCGGGACAGGGGGCTTCAAGAGCAGTACTTC.

CDR3 DNA: TGTGCCAGCAGCTTTCGGGGACTCGGGATTCTGTACTTC. This gives the protein CASSFRGLGILYF. This chain joins TRBV7-9 and TRBJ2-7, with D possibly matching TRBD2 (6 bases). The CDR3 totals 13 residues. V lost 3 bases to trimming and J lost 12 bases, with 18 bases between them. Germline values: CDR1 SEHNR, CDR2 FQNEAQ (reference sequence).